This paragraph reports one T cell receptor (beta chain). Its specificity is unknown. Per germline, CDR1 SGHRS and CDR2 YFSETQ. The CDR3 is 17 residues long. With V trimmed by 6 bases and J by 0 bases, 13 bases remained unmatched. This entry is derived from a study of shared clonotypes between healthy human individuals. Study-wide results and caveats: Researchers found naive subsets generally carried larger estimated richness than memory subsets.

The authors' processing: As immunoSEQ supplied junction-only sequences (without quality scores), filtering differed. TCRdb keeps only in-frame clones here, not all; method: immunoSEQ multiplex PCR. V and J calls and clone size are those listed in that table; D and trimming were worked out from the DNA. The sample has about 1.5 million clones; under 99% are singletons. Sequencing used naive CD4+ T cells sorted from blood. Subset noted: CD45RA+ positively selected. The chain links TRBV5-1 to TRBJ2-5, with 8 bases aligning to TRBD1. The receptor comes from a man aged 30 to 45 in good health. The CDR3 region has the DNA TGCGCCAGCACCAACAGGGGGACAGGTCTGTACCAAGAGACCCAGTACTTC. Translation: CASTNRGTGLYQETQYF.